Detailed here is one T cell receptor beta chain. This receptor's antigen is unknown. This could be a read error, since a much larger clone is one nucleotide away. The data originate from a study of regulatory T cells in long-lasting Graves disease (dated by TCRdb to about 2021). The study in broad terms: Newly diagnosed Graves' disease patients had taken antithyroid drugs for less than 3 months. Peripheral blood TCR sequencing and RNA sequencing compared persistent Graves' disease patients with newly diagnosed Graves' disease patients. The study was registered as a clinical trial and conducted in China. A total of about 35 samples underwent TCR sequencing: about 13 from persistent and some 20 from newly diagnosed Graves' disease patients.

Summary of the overall study and its limitations: The small sample size was acknowledged by the authors as a limitation that may reduce accuracy. Only the TCR beta chain was sequenced and analyzed. More public clonotypes were shared among persistent patients (2,741) than among newly diagnosed patients (966). Preferential use of TRBV28, TRBJ1-2 and TRBJ2-5 was observed in persistent disease, whereas TRBV20-1 and TRBJ2-1 were favored in newly diagnosed disease. Peripheral blood alone was examined, since thyroid tissue, which constituted the primary lesion, could not be accessed. Compared with newly diagnosed patients, persistent Graves' disease patients had lower TCR Shannon entropy and fewer highly expanded clones, which suggests clonal expansion.

Read against the paper, the sample's time point label means: newly diagnosed GD, antithyroid drugs for less than 3 months. For both TCR sequencing and RNA sequencing, RNA was extracted from PBMCs using TRIzol. The diagnosis of Graves' disease followed American Thyroid Association guidelines. Recruitment of patients was carried out at an endocrinology department in Xi'an, China. From each patient, approximately 9 milliliters of peripheral blood was collected into an EDTA anticoagulant tube. PBMCs were isolated by Ficoll Paque Plus density gradient separation without further T cell sorting. An Agilent 2100 Bioanalyzer and agarose gel were used to check RNA quality, while a NanoDrop 2000 measured RNA concentration. To prepare the library, multiplex PCR was applied. This sample was sequenced with an Illumina HiSeq 4000. CDR3 regions were amplified by Arm-PCR with iRepertoire HTBI primers to construct TCR beta libraries. Before sequencing, the PCR products underwent gel purification. In the original analysis: Across samples, fewer than 70 TRBV and approximately 15 TRBJ segments were identified and used for gene usage analysis of CDR3 amino acid clonotypes. Filtered high-quality paired reads were merged into contigs using COPE and FqMerger. BLAST was used to align contigs to the IMGT TRBV, TRBD and TRBJ reference genes, and CDR3 was defined following IMGT. Any clonotype with a frequency above 0.1% was classified as a highly expanded clone. Shannon entropy served as the measure of repertoire diversity, while the Gini coefficient captured V-J evenness. A clonotype was considered public if more than one individual shared it. TCRdb took the public reads, trimmed them with fastp at Q25, ran MiXCR for clone calling and kept in-frame beta chains. CDR3 protein sequences are deduplicated, and each keeps its most common genes and DNA. The V and J calls shown here were made by TCRdb, not taken from the authors' results. The sample table contains approximately 360,000 distinct CDR3 sequences; only one count was recorded for roughly 10% of them. Around 18% of the sample is in the top ten clones.

CDR1 DFQATT and CDR2 SNEGSKA were looked up in the germline V gene (reference sequence). The CDR3 has 14 amino acids, counting the end cysteine and phenylalanine. Kept here is only the CDR3 DNA, which spans 42 bases and is read in frame from base 1. This sample was shared with a second study, whose subject was T cells in Graves' hyperthyroidism and ophthalmopathy. That second publication adds: Stable Graves' hyperthyroidism was defined as the absence of progression to ophthalmopathy over 18 months of follow-up. Hyperthyroidism patients were newly diagnosed, with disease duration under 2 months, and aged 18 to 65 years. Exclusion was applied to patients with uncontrolled infections, other autoimmune diseases, pregnancy or lactation. Clinical symptoms, serum thyroxine and TRAb, thyroid ultrasound, and orbital computed tomography formed the basis for the diagnoses. The first round of RT-PCR for the TCR CDR3 was performed with the HTBI primer set and the Qiagen OneStep RT-PCR kit. Most expanded thyroid clonotypes (frequency above 0.001) were also found in blood, which suggests that blood repertoires may mirror thyroid immune responses. A model built on a 13 V-J signature distinguished ophthalmopathy from stable hyperthyroidism, reaching about 89% sensitivity and around 81% specificity in cross-validation and 80%/75% in testing. In validation, the model predicted progression to ophthalmopathy with 65% to 71% sensitivity and approximately 74% specificity, a median of about six months before onset. TCR V-J signatures able to tell the groups apart were searched for in a discovery cohort of 90 to 100 patients, of whom over 40 had Graves' ophthalmopathy and under 65 had stable Graves' hyperthyroidism. Prospective prediction of ophthalmopathy was tested in an independent validation cohort consisting of fewer than 20 hyperthyroidism patients and over 15 patients who later progressed to ophthalmopathy. The roughly 91 discovery patients were randomly divided into training and test sets at a 7:3 ratio. In addition, the study compared T-cell repertoires in thyroid tissue and in blood from 6 or 7 Graves' hyperthyroidism patients. Once sampling was done, hyperthyroidism patients were given methimazole at a starting dose of 30 mg daily, whereas ophthalmopathy patients were given high-dose intravenous methylprednisolone. The libraries were constructed in a second round of multiplex PCR and then size-selected and purified. Paired-end sequencing of the libraries was performed with 100 bp reads on an Illumina HiSeq2000. SOAPnuke was used to process the raw data, removing reads that contained adapters or uncalled bases, had a mean Phred below 15, or lacked an exact match to the constant primer or identifier. COPE v1.2.5 was used to merge high-quality paired reads, and clonotypes were defined as unique nucleotide sequences. Clonotypes were aligned to IMGT TRBV, TRBD and TRBJ reference segments using MiTCR v1.1. The analysis was restricted to V-J combinations with a frequency above 0.0001, which together covered 99.2% of the repertoires. The TCS score was defined as F50 (clonal expansion) divided by E x V (chaos), with BLOSUM62-based TCRdist calculated between CDR3 peptides within each V-J. Welch's t-statistics and random forest reduced around 550 V-J features to 13, which were used in a naive Bayes classifier (R e1071). No statistical method was used to set the sample size in advance, and investigators knew the group allocation. The paper describes TCR Vbeta CDR3 sequencing of about 140 peripheral blood samples, made up of 40 to 45 ophthalmopathy patients, roughly 75 hyperthyroidism patients and around 17 progressor patients.

The sequence derives from a woman younger than 30 with Graves disease. Donor details come from another sample of the same person, matched by shared clones. The V and J genes are TRBV20-1 and TRBJ2-5; 10 bases in between match TRBD1. The closer fit of TRBJ2-7 to the DNA end suggests the J call may be wrong. Sequencing was performed on peripheral blood mononuclear cells (PBMCs), taken at new diagnosis, from a patient treated with antithyroid drugs. The CDR3 loop reads CRAATGGASYEQYF. The DNA reads TGCAGGGCTGCGACAGGGGGCGCCTCCTACGAGCAGTACTTC.